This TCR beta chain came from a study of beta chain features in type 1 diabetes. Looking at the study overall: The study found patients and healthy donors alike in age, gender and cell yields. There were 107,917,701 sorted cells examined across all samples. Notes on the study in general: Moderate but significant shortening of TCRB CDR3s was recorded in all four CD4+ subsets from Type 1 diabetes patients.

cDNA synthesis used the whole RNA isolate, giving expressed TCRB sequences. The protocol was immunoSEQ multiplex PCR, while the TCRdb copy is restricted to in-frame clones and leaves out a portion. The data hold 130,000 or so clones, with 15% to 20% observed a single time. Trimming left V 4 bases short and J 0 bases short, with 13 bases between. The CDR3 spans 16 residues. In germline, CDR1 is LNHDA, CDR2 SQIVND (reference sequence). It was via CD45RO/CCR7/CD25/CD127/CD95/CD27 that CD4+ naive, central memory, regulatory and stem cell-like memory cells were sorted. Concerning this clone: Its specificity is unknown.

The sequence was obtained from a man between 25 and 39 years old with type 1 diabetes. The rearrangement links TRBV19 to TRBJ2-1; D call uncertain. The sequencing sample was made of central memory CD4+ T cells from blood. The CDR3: CASSRIDTSSYNEQFF. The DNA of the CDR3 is TGTGCCAGTAGTAGGATCGACACGAGCTCCTACAATGAGCAGTTCTTC.